This T cell receptor beta chain is from a study of early T cells in non-severe SARS-CoV-2 infection (dated by TCRdb to the early 2020s). In terms of the full investigation: Because TCR sequencing was done on bulk RNA from unsorted whole blood, the alpha and beta chains could not be paired. On the study overall, not on this receptor specifically: VDJdb matching was skewed toward anti-spike CD8 responses and likely underestimated virus-specific expansions by missing private and CD4 specificities.

A word on this clonotype: The antigen it recognizes is unknown. The sample holds no much larger clone one base away, and base qualities are not on file.

A case-control design nested within a healthcare worker cohort in London, UK, was used, with weekly nasopharyngeal swab PCR tests and blood sampling performed. Healthcare workers were recruited during the week of the UK lockdown, between 23 and 31 March 2020, and followed weekly for up to roughly 16 weeks. The germline V gene specifies KGHSH as CDR1 and LQKENI as CDR2. The germline ends are 11 bases apart after V is trimmed by 6 bases and J by 0 bases. Counted from cysteine to phenylalanine, this CDR3 has 14 amino acids. CDR3 DNA only is kept here, 42 bases in frame from base 1. The method was 5' RACE. For sequencing, a NextSeq 500 was employed. Unique molecular identifiers were attached to individual cDNA molecules in the TCR library protocol so that sequencing error and PCR bias could be corrected. Sequencing covered both TCR alpha and beta chains, and within each sample the abundances of alpha and beta sequences were tightly co-correlated. From the authors' description of their analysis: Decombinator V4 was used to annotate TCR sequences for V gene, J gene and CDR3. TCRs were defined as expanded if a significant change between any two time points was detected under a Poisson model with p below 0.0001. TCR abundances were normalised to the total number of TCRs sequenced per sample and expressed as counts per million. MAIT TCRs were defined by TRAV1-2 paired with TRAJ12, TRAJ20 or TRAJ33, and iNKT TCRs by TRAV10 paired with TRAJ18. VDJdb, accessed on 1 November 2021, was searched for TCRs annotated for CMV, EBV and SARS-CoV-2, and TCRs annotated for more than one antigen were excluded. In TCRdb, the public reads were trimmed at Q25 with fastp and aligned with MiXCR, with productive beta chains retained. Rows are unified per CDR3 protein, each entry keeping the most common DNA and genes. TCRdb's processing, not the authors', yielded these V and J calls. In this sample the table shows approximately 66,000 distinct CDR3 sequences, more than 10% of which occur a single time. The ten most abundant clones make up over 1% of the sample.

The source is an adult who was a healthcare worker with PCR-confirmed SARS-CoV-2 infection or an uninfected control (not recorded which). The donor label of this sample is uncertain. The chain is assembled from TRBV18 and TRBJ1-1; the D gene is unclear. Specimen: whole blood, collected at baseline. The nucleotide sequence reads as follows: TGTGCCAGCTCCCCGGAGTACGTGAACACTGAAGCTTTCTTT. This translates into CASSPEYVNTEAFF.